This T cell receptor beta chain emerged from a study of cytomegalovirus exposure and HLA in healthy donors. General study findings and limits: What a later analysis showed was that several of the most significant clusters appeared linked to common viral pathogens. Sequencing likely caused a cluster of highly shared sequence variants. Serostatus for CMV was the only available immune exposure information.

The primer mix had 60 Vbeta and 13 Jbeta primers. Libraries were prepared by immunoSEQ multiplex PCR; TCRdb keeps only in-frame clonotypes and omits some of them. The table shows tens of thousands of clones, with 77% occurring only once. As for this clone: Its antigen is as yet unknown.

Input material: PBMCs. This TCR came from a man aged 50 to 59 in good health and CMV-seropositive.

The CDR3 loop reads CASSFGGGNIQYF. CDR3 in DNA: TGTGCCAGCAGCTTTGGGGGGGGAAACATTCAGTACTTC. V and J are TRBV9 and TRBJ2-4; TRBD2 aligns across 7 bases. The V segment lost 4 bases and the J segment 6 bases; nucleotides outside the gene matches: 4. This CDR3 has 13 amino acids. Germline CDR1 and CDR2: SGDLS and YYNGEE.